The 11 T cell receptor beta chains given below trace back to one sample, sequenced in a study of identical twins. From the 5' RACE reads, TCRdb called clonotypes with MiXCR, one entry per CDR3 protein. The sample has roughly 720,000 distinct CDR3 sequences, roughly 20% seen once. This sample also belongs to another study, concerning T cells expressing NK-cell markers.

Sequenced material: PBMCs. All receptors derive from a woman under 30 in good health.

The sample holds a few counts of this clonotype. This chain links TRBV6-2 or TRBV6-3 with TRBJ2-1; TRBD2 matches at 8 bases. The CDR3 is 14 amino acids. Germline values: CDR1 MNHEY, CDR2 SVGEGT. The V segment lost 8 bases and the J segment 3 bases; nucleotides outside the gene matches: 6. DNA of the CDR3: TGTGCCAGCGCCTTAGCGGGGCACTACAATGAGCAGTTCTTC. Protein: CASALAGHYNEQFF.

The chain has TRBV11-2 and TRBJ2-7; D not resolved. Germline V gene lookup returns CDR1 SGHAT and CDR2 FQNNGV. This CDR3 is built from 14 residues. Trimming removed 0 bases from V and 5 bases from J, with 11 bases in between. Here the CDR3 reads CASSLEGQSHEQYF. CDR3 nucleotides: TGTGCCAGCAGCTTAGAGGGCCAGTCCCACGAGCAGTACTTC.

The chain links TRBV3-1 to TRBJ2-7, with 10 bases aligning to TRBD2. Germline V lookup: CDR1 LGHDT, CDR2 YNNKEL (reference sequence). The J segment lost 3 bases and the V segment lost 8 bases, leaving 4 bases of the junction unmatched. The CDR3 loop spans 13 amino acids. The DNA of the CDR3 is TGTGCCAGCTCACCTAGCGGGGGCTACGAGCAGTACTTC. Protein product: CASSPSGGYEQYF.

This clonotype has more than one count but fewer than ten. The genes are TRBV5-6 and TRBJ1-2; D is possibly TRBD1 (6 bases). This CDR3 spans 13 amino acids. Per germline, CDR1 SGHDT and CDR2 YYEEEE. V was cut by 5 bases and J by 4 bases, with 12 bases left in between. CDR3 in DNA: TGTGCCAGCAGACCGACAGGATCCTATGGCTACACCTTC. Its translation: CASRPTGSYGYTF.

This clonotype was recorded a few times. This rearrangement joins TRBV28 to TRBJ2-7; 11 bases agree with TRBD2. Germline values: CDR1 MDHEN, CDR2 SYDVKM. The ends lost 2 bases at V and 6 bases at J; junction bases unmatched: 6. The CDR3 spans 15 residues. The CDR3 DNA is TGTGCCAGCAGTTTAGGGTCTAGCGGGAGGACCGAGCAGTACTTC. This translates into CASSLGSSGRTEQYF.

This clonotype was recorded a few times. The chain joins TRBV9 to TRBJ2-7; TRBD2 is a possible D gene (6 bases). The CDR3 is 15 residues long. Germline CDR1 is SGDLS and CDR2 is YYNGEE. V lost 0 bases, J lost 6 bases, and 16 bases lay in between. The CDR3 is CASSVGGDHTPEQYF. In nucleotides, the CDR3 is TGTGCCAGCAGCGTAGGCGGGGACCATACACCCGAGCAGTACTTC.

The CDR3 region is CAIRVDKMNTEAFF. The CDR3 nucleotides are TGTGCCATCAGGGTCGACAAGATGAACACTGAAGCTTTCTTT. The rearrangement links TRBV10-3 to TRBJ1-1; no clear D gene. Trimming removed 6 bases from V and 0 bases from J, with 11 bases in between. The CDR3 has 14 residues. The germline V gene encodes CDR1 ENHRY and CDR2 SYGVKD.

Written as DNA, the CDR3 is TGTGCCAGCTCACCCGGAAAGAAGACAGATACGCAGTATTTT. Encoded protein: CASSPGKKTDTQYF. The chain joins TRBV18 to TRBJ2-3; D unclear. Germline assignment: CDR1 KGHSH and CDR2 LQKENI. V was pared by 3 bases and J by 3 bases, with 10 bases between. This CDR3 region has 14 residues.

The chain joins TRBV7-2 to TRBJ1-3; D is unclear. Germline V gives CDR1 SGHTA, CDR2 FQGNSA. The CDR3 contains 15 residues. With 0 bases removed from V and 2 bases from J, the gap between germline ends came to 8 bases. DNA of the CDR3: TGTGCCAGCAGCTTAGCAACCGGCACTGGAAACACCATATATTTT. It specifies CASSLATGTGNTIYF.

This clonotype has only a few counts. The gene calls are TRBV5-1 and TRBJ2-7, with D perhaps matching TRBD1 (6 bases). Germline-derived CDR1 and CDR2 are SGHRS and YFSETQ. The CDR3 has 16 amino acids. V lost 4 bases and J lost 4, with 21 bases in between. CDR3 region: CASSTSFRGKFYEQYF. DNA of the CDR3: TGCGCCAGCAGCACGTCCTTCAGGGGCAAGTTTTACGAGCAGTACTTC.

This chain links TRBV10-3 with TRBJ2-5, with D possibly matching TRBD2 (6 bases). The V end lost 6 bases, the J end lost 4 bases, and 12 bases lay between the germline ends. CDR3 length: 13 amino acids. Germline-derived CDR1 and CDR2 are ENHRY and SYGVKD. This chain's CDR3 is CAIRGTPGETQYF. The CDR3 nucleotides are TGTGCCATCAGGGGGACTCCCGGAGAGACCCAGTACTTC.